Listed here is a single T cell receptor (beta chain). Its antigen is currently unknown. Germline CDR1 reads SGHTA; CDR2 reads FQGTGA. V shed 0 bases and J shed 1 base, with 12 bases lying between them. The CDR3 is 16 residues long. The data are from a study of T-cell memory formation after mild COVID-19. Study-level results: Clones that contracted from day 15 to 85 were balanced CD4/CD8, while later expanders leaned CD4+. Some clones that responded turned up in pre-infection memory, which suggests that cross-reactive memory joined in.

TCRdb passed the 5' RACE reads through MiXCR, listing each CDR3 protein once. The sample gives 550,000 to 700,000 distinct CDR3 sequences, around 15% of which show up once; approximately 8.1% is in the top ten. The genes are TRBV7-3 and TRBJ1-1; D gene ambiguous. Sequenced input: PBMCs or a T cell subset sorted from them (not recorded which). The sequence derives from an adult woman who had mild COVID-19 (a few samples of this study predate the infection). Cell type and time point are not known. This CDR3 is CASSLTPSMGNTEAFF. The CDR3 DNA follows: TGTGCCAGCAGCTTAACACCCTCCATGGGGAACACTGAAGCTTTCTTT.